The 27 T cell receptor beta chains below were found in one sample sequenced in a study of control samples from healthy donors and cancer patients. Clones were sequenced by immunoSEQ multiplex PCR, and TCRdb holds only the in-frame ones, with some missing. The sample yields 130,000 to 150,000 clones, 80% to 90% seen once. Sequencing used blood. The source of these receptors is a woman in her 30s in good health.

This chain joins TRBV11-2 and TRBJ2-5; D tentatively reads TRBD1 or TRBD2 (5 bases each). CDR3 length equals 16 residues. The germline V and J ends were trimmed by 2 bases and 1 base, with 14 bases remaining between them. Germline lookup yields CDR1 SGHAT and CDR2 FQNNGV. The CDR3 sequence: CASSLKEGIFQETQYF. For the CDR3, the DNA is TGTGCCAGCAGCTTAAAAGAGGGGATTTTCCAAGAGACCCAGTACTTC. The variable domain in full, completed from reference TRBV11-2 and TRBJ2-5, reads EAGVAQSPRYKIIEKRQSVAFWCNPISGHATLYWYQQILGQGPKLLIQFQNNGVVDDSQLPKDRFSAERLKGVDSTLKIQPAKLEDSAVYLCASSLKEGIFQETQYFGPGTRLLVL.

V is TRBV2 and J is TRBJ1-2; D is uncertain. With 4 bases removed from V and 6 bases from J, the gap between germline ends came to 6 bases. Looked up from germline, CDR1 is SNHLY and CDR2 is FYNNEI. The CDR3 spans 11 residues. CDR3 in amino acids: CASSGPDGYTF. Here the CDR3 DNA reads TGTGCCAGCAGTGGTCCAGATGGCTACACCTTC.

CDR3 region: CASSQDTGGGELFF. Here the CDR3 DNA reads TGTGCCAGCAGCCAAGATACAGGAGGCGGGGAGCTGTTTTTT. V and J are TRBV4-2 and TRBJ2-2; D may be TRBD1 or TRBD2 (5 bases each). Per germline, CDR1 LGHNA and CDR2 YNFKEQ. V shed 0 bases and J shed 7 bases, with 9 bases lying between them. The CDR3 contains 14 residues.

The V and J genes are TRBV3-1 (or the pseudogene TRBV3-2) and TRBJ2-3, with TRBD2 matching 13 bases. CDR1 and CDR2 from the germline V gene are LGHDT and YNNKEL (reference sequence). Losses at the gene ends were 2 bases for V and 6 bases for J; bases not matched to a gene: 5. This CDR3 is 16 amino acids long. CDR3 residues: CASSQRTSGRGDTQYF. CDR3 DNA sequence: TGTGCCAGCAGCCAACGGACTAGCGGGAGAGGGGATACGCAGTATTTT.

V is TRBV18 and J is TRBJ2-5; TRBD1 matches at 7 bases. J was trimmed by 3 bases and V by 1 base; bases with no gene match: 5. Germline CDR1 is KGHSH and CDR2 is LQKENI. The CDR3 extends over 15 amino acids. The CDR3: CASSPLRTGEETQYF. The CDR3 bases are TGTGCCAGCTCACCACTAAGGACAGGAGAAGAGACCCAGTACTTC.

J is TRBJ2-3 and V is TRBV3-1 (or the pseudogene TRBV3-2); 12 bases align to TRBD2. V was pared by 1 base and J by 1 base, with 0 bases of the junction left unmatched. The germline V gene has CDR1 LGHDT and CDR2 YNNKEL (reference sequence). There are 16 residues in the CDR3. The CDR3: CASSQGLAGGTDTQYF. CDR3 DNA sequence: TGTGCCAGCAGCCAAGGACTAGCGGGAGGCACAGATACGCAGTATTTT.

The V call is TRBV30, the J call TRBJ2-7; 7 bases agree with TRBD1. The CDR3 length is 12 residues. V gave up 2 bases and J gave up 3 bases; unmatched junction bases: 1. Germline V gene sequence: CDR1 GTSNPN, CDR2 SVGIG (reference sequence). The CDR3 DNA sequence: TGTGCCTGGAGTCCAGGGGGCTACGAGCAGTACTTC. This encodes CAWSPGGYEQYF.

The chain links TRBV7-6 to TRBJ1-4, with D possibly matching TRBD1 (6 bases). CDR3 size: 17 residues. The V gene's germline CDR1 is SGHVS and CDR2 FNYEAQ. V lost 7 bases to trimming and J lost 1 base, with 19 bases between them. The CDR3 DNA follows: TGTGCCAGCACCCCATACGGGGGGCCCGGAACTAATGAAAAACTGTTTTTT. Its translation is CASTPYGGPGTNEKLFF.

The gene calls are TRBV6-5 and TRBJ1-1; D call uncertain. This CDR3 has 13 amino acids. Germline CDR1 is MNHEY and CDR2 is SVGAGI. V was pared by 7 bases and J by 0 bases, with 9 bases between. The DNA for the CDR3 is TGTGCCAGCACACGGGCCTTGAACACTGAAGCTTTCTTT. Translating gives CASTRALNTEAFF.

The rearrangement links TRBV6-2 or TRBV6-3 to TRBJ2-5; TRBD2 aligns across 7 bases. Germline V lookup: CDR1 MNHEY, CDR2 SVGEGT. CDR3 length equals 13 residues. V was clipped by 4 bases and J by 3 bases; unmatched bases: 2. For the CDR3, the DNA is TGTGCCAGCAGTTGGCTAGCGGAAGAGACCCAGTACTTC. Translation: CASSWLAEETQYF.

The V call is TRBV19, the J call TRBJ1-1; D possibly corresponds to TRBD1 (5 bases). The CDR3 loop spans 17 amino acids. Trimming left V 1 base short and J 6 bases short, with 21 bases between. Germline lookup yields CDR1 LNHDA and CDR2 SQIVND (reference sequence). CDR3 DNA sequence: TGTGCCAGTAGTATAGGGCCCCTCCTCAGCCGGGACGCTGAAGCTTTCTTT. Encoded protein: CASSIGPLLSRDAEAFF.

The chain joins TRBV4-1 to TRBJ2-7, with a possible D match to TRBD2 (6 bases). The CDR3 consists of 13 residues. Germline V gene lookup returns CDR1 MGHRA and CDR2 YSYEKL. V lost 8 bases, J lost 0 bases, and 11 bases lay in between. In nucleotides, the CDR3 is TGCGCCAGCGCTCGGGGGAGCTCCTACGAGCAGTACTTC. Its protein product is CASARGSSYEQYF.

The V and J genes are TRBV5-5 and TRBJ1-3; no reliable D call. Between the trimmed V and J ends, which lost 4 bases and 4 bases, there was a span of 15 bases. Germline lookup yields CDR1 SGHKS and CDR2 YYEKEE (reference sequence). This CDR3 has 15 residues. CDR3 coding DNA: TGTGCCAGCAGCCCGCTCCCTTCGCACGGAAACACCATATATTTT. Amino acid sequence: CASSPLPSHGNTIYF.

The chain is built from TRBV10-3 and TRBJ1-3; 7 bases match TRBD1. Germline CDR1 is ENHRY and CDR2 is SYGVKD. The CDR3 loop spans 15 amino acids. The V gene end was trimmed by 11 bases and the J gene end by 4 bases; junction bases not matched to a gene: 14. The CDR3 here is CAAGQYAGDGNTIYF. DNA of the CDR3: TGTGCCGCGGGACAGTACGCCGGAGACGGAAACACCATATATTTT.

This rearrangement joins TRBV23-1 to TRBJ2-1; 7 positions match TRBD2. TRBV23-1 is an ORF, with its function uncertain. Trimming took 6 bases from V and 1 from J; bases not matched to a gene: 9. The CDR3 length is 16 residues. The chain's CDR3 is CASRKEGRESYNEQFF. CDR3 sequence (DNA): TGCGCCAGCAGGAAAGAGGGGCGGGAGTCCTACAATGAGCAGTTCTTC.

This sequence joins TRBV6-6 and TRBJ2-7; 9 nucleotides line up with TRBD1. Germline lookup yields CDR1 MNHNY and CDR2 SVGAGI (reference sequence). The CDR3 extends over 14 amino acids. The junction had 4 bases not matched to a gene; V was cut back by 3 bases and J by 4 bases. CDR3 residues: CASSYGTGQYEQYF. DNA of the CDR3: TGTGCCAGCAGTTATGGGACAGGGCAGTACGAGCAGTACTTC.

The chain joins TRBV18 to TRBJ2-5; possible D gene TRBD1, 5 bases. The ends were cut back, 3 bases at V and 5 bases at J, with 13 bases in the middle. CDR1 is KGHSH, CDR2 LQKENI, per germline. The CDR3 is 14 residues long. The CDR3 loop reads CASSPDISRETQYF. CDR3 coding DNA: TGTGCCAGCTCACCGGACATCTCCCGGGAGACCCAGTACTTC.

The V gene is TRBV6-6, the J gene TRBJ2-3, with 7 bases that match TRBD1. From germline, CDR1 is MNHNY and CDR2 SVGAGI (reference sequence). V trimming: 0 bases; J trimming: 3 bases; junction bases outside the gene matches: 3. This CDR3 comprises 15 residues. The CDR3 bases are TGTGCCAGCAGTTACTCGGCAGGGGGAACAGATACGCAGTATTTT. This codes for CASSYSAGGTDTQYF.

The genes are TRBV11-2 and TRBJ1-2; D possibly corresponds to TRBD1 (5 bases). Germline-derived CDR1 and CDR2 are SGHAT and FQNNGV. This CDR3 comprises 13 residues. V gave up 5 bases and J gave up 5 bases, with 12 bases separating them. This CDR3 reads CASSGTGGYGYTF. DNA for the CDR3: TGTGCCAGCAGCGGGACCGGGGGATATGGCTACACCTTC.

The chain uses TRBV5-5 and TRBJ1-2; no reliable D call. Germline V CDR1 and CDR2: SGHKS, YYEKEE (reference sequence). Trimming stripped 1 base from V and 0 bases from J, with 10 bases between. This CDR3 region has 15 residues. The CDR3 protein is CASSLSVTANYGYTF. The CDR3 coding sequence is TGTGCCAGCAGCTTGTCAGTAACAGCTAACTATGGCTACACCTTC. Filled out from reference TRBV5-5 and TRBJ1-2, the complete variable domain reads DAGVTQSPTHLIKTRGQQVTLRCSPISGHKSVSWYQQVLGQGPQFIFQYYEKEERGRGNFPDRFSARQFPNYSSELNVNALLLGDSALYLCASSLSVTANYGYTFGSGTRLTVV.

The chain carries TRBV15 and TRBJ1-2; the D is unclear. Per the germline V gene, CDR1 is LNHNV and CDR2 is YYDKDF (reference sequence). Deletions cut 0 bases from V and 1 base from J, with 9 bases between. The CDR3 covers 15 residues. This CDR3 reads CATSREGKVNYGYTF. The CDR3 DNA reads TGTGCCACCAGCAGAGAAGGAAAAGTTAACTATGGCTACACCTTC.

The rearrangement joins TRBV3-1 (or the pseudogene TRBV3-2) to TRBJ2-7, with 8 bases lining up with TRBD2. J was trimmed by 4 bases and V by 0 bases; bases with no gene match: 5. In germline, CDR1 is LGHDT, CDR2 YNNKEL (reference sequence). This CDR3 has 15 residues. The DNA of the CDR3 is TGTGCCAGCAGCCAAGATCATAGCGGGGTATACGAGCAGTACTTC. Amino acids: CASSQDHSGVYEQYF.

This chain links TRBV29-1 with TRBJ2-2; the D gene is possibly TRBD2 (5 bases). This CDR3 is built from 15 residues. With 3 bases removed from V and 4 bases from J, the gap between germline ends came to 15 bases. Germline V gene sequence: CDR1 SQVTM, CDR2 ANQGSEA. DNA of the CDR3: TGCAGCGTTGAGGGAGTCGGCCGAGTCACCGGGGAGCTGTTTTTT. Its protein is CSVEGVGRVTGELFF.

The rearrangement links TRBV6-5 to TRBJ1-4; D is ambiguous. CDR3 length equals 15 residues. The germline gives CDR1 MNHEY, CDR2 SVGAGI. Trimming cost V 5 bases and J 4 bases, with 14 bases left between them. Here the CDR3 reads CASSLERVGNEKLFF. DNA for the CDR3: TGTGCCAGCAGTCTTGAGAGGGTGGGTAATGAAAAACTGTTTTTT.

This rearrangement joins TRBV2 to TRBJ1-4, with D possibly TRBD1 on 6 matching bases. The CDR3 totals 15 residues. CDR1 and CDR2 (germline): SNHLY, FYNNEI. Between the trimmed V and J ends, which lost 1 base and 6 bases, there was a span of 12 bases. In DNA form, the CDR3 reads TGTGCCAGCAGTGAAGGCGGTCAGGGGTATGAAAAACTGTTTTTT. This sequence encodes CASSEGGQGYEKLFF.

This clone was counted a single time. The chain employs TRBV5-1 and TRBJ2-3, with D perhaps TRBD1 or TRBD2 (5 bases each). The germline V gene has CDR1 SGHRS and CDR2 YFSETQ. The CDR3 totals 16 residues. The V end lost 1 base, the J end lost 0 bases, and 12 bases lay between the germline ends. The CDR3 DNA is TGCGCCAGCAGCTTGTCGGGACGGACTAGCACAGATACGCAGTATTTT. Translation: CASSLSGRTSTDTQYF.

V gene TRBV2 combines with J gene TRBJ1-5; D might be TRBD1 (6 bases). Trimming took off 6 bases at V and 0 bases at J, with 15 bases between the two ends. The germline gives CDR1 SNHLY, CDR2 FYNNEI. The CDR3 has 16 amino acids. DNA for the CDR3: TGTGCCAGCAGCAAAGGACAGACGAATAGCAATCAGCCCCAGCATTTT. Residues: CASSKGQTNSNQPQHF.